This entry describes one TCR beta chain. V dropped 3 bases and J dropped 13; count of bases not matched to a gene: 12. Germline V gene data show CDR1 as SGHTA and CDR2 as FQGNSA. The CDR3 has 15 amino acids. This sample is part of a study of blood T cell repertoires in COVID-19. Here immunoSEQ multiplex PCR was the method, and the copy in TCRdb shows in-frame clones only, minus some. The table includes around 110,000 clones, 86% detected once. V gene TRBV7-2 combines with J gene TRBJ2-7; TRBD2 aligns across 13 bases. The sequence derives from a middle-aged man with acute or convalescent COVID-19. The sample comprised peripheral blood. The CDR3 region is CASSFVGTSGGADYF. The CDR3 coding sequence is TGTGCCAGCAGCTTCGTTGGTACTAGCGGGGGGGCAGATTACTTC. The full variable domain, completed using reference TRBV7-2 and TRBJ2-7, is GAGVSQSPSNKVTEKGKDVELRCDPISGHTALYWYRQSLGQGLEFLIYFQGNSAPDKSGLPSDRFSAERTGGSVSTLTIQRTQQEDSAVYLCASSFVGTSGGADYFGPGTRLTVT.